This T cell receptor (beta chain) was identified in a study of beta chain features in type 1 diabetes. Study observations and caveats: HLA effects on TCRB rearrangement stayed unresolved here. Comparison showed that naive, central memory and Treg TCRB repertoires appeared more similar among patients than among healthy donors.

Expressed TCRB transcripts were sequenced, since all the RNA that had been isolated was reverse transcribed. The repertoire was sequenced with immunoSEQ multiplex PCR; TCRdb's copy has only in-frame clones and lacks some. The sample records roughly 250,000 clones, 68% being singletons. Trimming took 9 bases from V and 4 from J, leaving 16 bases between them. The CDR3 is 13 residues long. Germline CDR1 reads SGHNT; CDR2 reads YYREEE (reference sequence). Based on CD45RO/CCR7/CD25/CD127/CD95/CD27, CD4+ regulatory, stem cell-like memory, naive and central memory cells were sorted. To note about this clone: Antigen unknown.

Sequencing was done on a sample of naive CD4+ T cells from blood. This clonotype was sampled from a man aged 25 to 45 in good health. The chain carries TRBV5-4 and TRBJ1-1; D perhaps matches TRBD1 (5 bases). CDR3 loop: CATGPGQGTEAFF. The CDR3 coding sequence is TGTGCCACCGGCCCGGGGCAGGGCACTGAAGCTTTCTTT.